This T cell receptor beta chain was captured by sequencing in a study of blood T cells in healthy people across ages. General study findings and limits: Getting older went along with TCR beta diversity per million T cells dropping roughly linearly. It was not known whether donors were CMV positive (a possible confounder of expanded clonotype changes). Unsorted PBMCs prevented conclusive naive versus antigen-experienced comparison. Percentage of naive T cells showed a strong correlation with TCR beta diversity.

About this clonotype itself: Its antigen is currently unknown. One junction end does not reproduce the germline sequence, and a read error may be involved.

A second PCR, run for roughly 7 to 12 cycles, used a sample-barcoded 5' primer plus a J-beta primer mix. TCRdb re-analysed the 5' RACE reads in MiXCR, keeping a single row per CDR3 protein. The data show over a million distinct CDR3 sequences, 40% to 50% seen once. Germline assignment: CDR1 SGHRS and CDR2 YFSETQ. CDR3 length: 15 amino acids. The TCR sequence derives from a woman in her late teens or twenties in good health. The material sequenced was blood. This chain joins TRBV5-1 and TRBJ1-4; no definite D call. The CDR3 sequence is CASSLSGSANKKLFF. CDR3 sequence (DNA): TGCGCCAGCAGCCTATCGGGGTCTGCTAATAAAAAACTGTTTTTT.